The clone carrying this T cell receptor beta chain was seen only a few times. What it binds is not known. The time point: sample taken at primary tumor resection. The 70 or so donors had untreated early-stage non-small cell lung cancer. These data come from a study of spatial heterogeneity in lung cancer. Study in general: Strong correlation linked TCR transcript counts in tumor regions to a T cell module score derived from matched bulk RNA-seq.

The V gene's germline CDR1 is DFQATT and CDR2 SNEGSKA (reference sequence). V lost 5 bases and J lost 1; bases outside the gene matches: 5. This CDR3 is 14 amino acids long. Study-level points and caveats: Tracking of tumor mutation counts was seen in expanded intratumoral alpha and beta TCR counts.

Every TCR cDNA molecule bore a unique molecular identifier. From the 5' RACE reads, TCRdb called clonotypes with MiXCR, one entry per CDR3 protein. This sample has over 15,000 distinct CDR3 sequences, with roughly 7% found just once. The sequenced sample was lung tumor tissue, obtained at surgery. V is TRBV20-1 and J is TRBJ1-1, with TRBD1 identical over 9 bases. The source of this sequence is a female donor with early-stage non-small cell lung cancer. The CDR3 nucleotides are TGCAGTGCTCAACAGGGGGCCGAGAACACTGAAGCTTTCTTT. Translation: CSAQQGAENTEAFF.